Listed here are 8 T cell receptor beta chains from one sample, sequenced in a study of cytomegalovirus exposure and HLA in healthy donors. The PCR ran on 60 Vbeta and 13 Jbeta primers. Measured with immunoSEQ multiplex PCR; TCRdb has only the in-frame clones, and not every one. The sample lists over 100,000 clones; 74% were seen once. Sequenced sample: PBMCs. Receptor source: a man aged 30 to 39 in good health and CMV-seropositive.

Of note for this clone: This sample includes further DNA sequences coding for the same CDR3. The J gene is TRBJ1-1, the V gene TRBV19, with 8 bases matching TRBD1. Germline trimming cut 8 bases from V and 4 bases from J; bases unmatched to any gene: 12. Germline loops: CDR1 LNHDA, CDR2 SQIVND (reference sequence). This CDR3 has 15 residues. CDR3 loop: CASSDRAGVGTEAFF. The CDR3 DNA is TGTGCCAGTTCGGACAGGGCGGGGGTGGGCACTGAAGCTTTCTTT.

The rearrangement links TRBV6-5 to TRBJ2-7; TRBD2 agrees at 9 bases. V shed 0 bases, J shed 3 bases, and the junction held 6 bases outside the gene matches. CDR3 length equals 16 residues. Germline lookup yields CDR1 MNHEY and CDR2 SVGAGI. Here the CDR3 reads CASSYSGLAGNYEQYF. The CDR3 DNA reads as TGTGCCAGCAGTTACTCGGGGCTAGCGGGAAACTACGAGCAGTACTTC.

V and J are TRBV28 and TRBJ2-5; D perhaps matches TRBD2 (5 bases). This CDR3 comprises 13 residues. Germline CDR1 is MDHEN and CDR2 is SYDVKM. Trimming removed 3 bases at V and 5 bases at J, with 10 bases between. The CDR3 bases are TGTGCCAGCAGTTTTAGGGAGAGGGAGACCCAGTACTTC. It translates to CASSFRERETQYF.

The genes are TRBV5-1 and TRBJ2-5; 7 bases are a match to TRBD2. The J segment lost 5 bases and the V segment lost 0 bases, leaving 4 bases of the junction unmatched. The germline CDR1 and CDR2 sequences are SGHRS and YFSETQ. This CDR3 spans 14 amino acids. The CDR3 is CASSLVGGEETQYF. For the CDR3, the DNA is TGCGCCAGCAGCTTGGTTGGGGGGGAGGAGACCCAGTACTTC.

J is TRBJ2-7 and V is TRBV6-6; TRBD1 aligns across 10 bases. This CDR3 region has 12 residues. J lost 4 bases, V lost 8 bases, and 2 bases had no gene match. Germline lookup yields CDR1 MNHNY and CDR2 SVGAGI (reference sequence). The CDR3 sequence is CASLGQGYEQYF. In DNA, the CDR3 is TGTGCCAGCCTGGGACAGGGGTACGAGCAGTACTTC.

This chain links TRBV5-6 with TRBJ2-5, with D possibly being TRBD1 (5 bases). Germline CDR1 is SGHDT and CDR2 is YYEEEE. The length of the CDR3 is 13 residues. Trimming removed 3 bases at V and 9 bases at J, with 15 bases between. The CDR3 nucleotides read TGTGCCAGCAGCTCAAGCCCAGGGCCTCCCCAGTACTTC. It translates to CASSSSPGPPQYF.

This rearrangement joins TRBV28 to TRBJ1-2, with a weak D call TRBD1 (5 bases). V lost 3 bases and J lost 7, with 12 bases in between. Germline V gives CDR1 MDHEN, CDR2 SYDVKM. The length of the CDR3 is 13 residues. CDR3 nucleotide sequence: TGTGCCAGCAGTTTTGGGGCGGGGGGTGGCTACACCTTC. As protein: CASSFGAGGGYTF.

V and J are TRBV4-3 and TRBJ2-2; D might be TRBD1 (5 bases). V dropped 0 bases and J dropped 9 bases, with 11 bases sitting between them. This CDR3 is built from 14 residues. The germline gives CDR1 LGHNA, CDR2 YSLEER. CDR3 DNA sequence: TGCGCCAGCAGCCAAGATGGAAGGGGCAGGGAGCTGTTTTTT. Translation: CASSQDGRGRELFF.